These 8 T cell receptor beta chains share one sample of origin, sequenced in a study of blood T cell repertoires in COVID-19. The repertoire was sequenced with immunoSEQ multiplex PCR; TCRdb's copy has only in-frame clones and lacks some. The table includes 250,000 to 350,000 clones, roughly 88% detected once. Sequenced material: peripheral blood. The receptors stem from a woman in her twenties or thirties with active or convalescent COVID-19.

The CDR3 nucleotides read TGCGCCAGCAGCGCGGACACCCCGGGCACCGGGGAGCTGTTTTTT. It specifies CASSADTPGTGELFF. The J gene is TRBJ2-2, the V gene TRBV5-1; the D gene is possibly TRBD1 (5 bases). Germline V gene sequence: CDR1 SGHRS, CDR2 YFSETQ. Deletions cut 4 bases from V and 4 bases from J, with 14 bases between. This CDR3 comprises 15 residues. Together with reference TRBV5-1 and TRBJ2-2, the CDR3 gives the full variable domain: KAGVTQTPRYLIKTRGQQVTLSCSPISGHRSVSWYQQTPGQGLQFLFEYFSETQRNKGNFPGRFSGRQFSNSRSEMNVSTLELGDSALYLCASSADTPGTGELFFGEGSRLTVL.

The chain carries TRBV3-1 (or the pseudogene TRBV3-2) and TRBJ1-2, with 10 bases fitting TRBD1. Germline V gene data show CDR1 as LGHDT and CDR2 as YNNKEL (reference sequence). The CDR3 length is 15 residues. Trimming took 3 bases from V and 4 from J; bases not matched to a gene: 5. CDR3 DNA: TGTGCCAGCAGCCAGGAGGGACAGGGGTTCTATGGCTACACCTTC. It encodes CASSQEGQGFYGYTF.

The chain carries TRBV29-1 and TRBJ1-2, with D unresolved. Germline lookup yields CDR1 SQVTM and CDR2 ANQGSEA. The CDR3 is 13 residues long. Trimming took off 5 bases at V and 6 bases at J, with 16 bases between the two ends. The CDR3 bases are TGCAGCGTTTGGGGTCCGGGGTCGGATGGCTACACCTTC. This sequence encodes CSVWGPGSDGYTF.

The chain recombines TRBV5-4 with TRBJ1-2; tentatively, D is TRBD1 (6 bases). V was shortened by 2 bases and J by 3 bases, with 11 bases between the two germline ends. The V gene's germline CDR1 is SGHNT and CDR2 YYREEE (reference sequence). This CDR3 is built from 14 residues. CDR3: CASSFPRGHYGYTF. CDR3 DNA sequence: TGTGCCAGCAGCTTCCCCAGGGGTCACTATGGCTACACCTTC.

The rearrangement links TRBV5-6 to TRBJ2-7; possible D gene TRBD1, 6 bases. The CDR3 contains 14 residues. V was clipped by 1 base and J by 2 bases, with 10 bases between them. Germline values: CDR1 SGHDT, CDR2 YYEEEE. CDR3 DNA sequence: TGTGCCAGCAGCTTGAAGGGACACCCCTACGAGCAGTACTTC. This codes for CASSLKGHPYEQYF.

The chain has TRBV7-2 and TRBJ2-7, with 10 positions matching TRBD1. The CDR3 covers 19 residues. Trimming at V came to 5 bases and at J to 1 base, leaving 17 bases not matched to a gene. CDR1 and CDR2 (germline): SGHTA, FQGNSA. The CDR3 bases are TGTGCCAGCAGCAAAGACAGGGGGCGCGGGGGCAAAAGGTCCTACGAGCAGTACTTC. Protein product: CASSKDRGRGGKRSYEQYF.

The CDR3 DNA reads TGTGCAAGTCGCTACCCTACGGGATCCTCCTACGAGCAGTACTTC. It encodes CASRYPTGSSYEQYF. The V and J genes are TRBV12-2 and TRBJ2-7; TRBD2 is the table's D call, not checked against the DNA. TRBV12-2 is deemed a pseudogene. The length of the CDR3 is 15 residues.

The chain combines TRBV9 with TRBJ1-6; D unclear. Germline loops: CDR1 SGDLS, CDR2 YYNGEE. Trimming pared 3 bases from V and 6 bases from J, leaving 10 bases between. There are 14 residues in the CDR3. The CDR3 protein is CASSGESLNSPLHF. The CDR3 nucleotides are TGTGCCAGCAGCGGAGAAAGCCTTAATTCACCCCTCCACTTT. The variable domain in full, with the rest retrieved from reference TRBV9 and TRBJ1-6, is DSGVTQTPKHLITATGQRVTLRCSPRSGDLSVYWYQQSLDQGLQFLIQYYNGEERAKGNILERFSAQQFPDLHSELNLSSLELGDSALYFCASSGESLNSPLHFGNGTRLTVT.